What follows is one TCR beta chain and its context. V shed 6 bases and J shed 0 bases, with 9 bases lying between them. This CDR3 comprises 14 residues. CDR1 KGHSH and CDR2 LQKENI come from the germline V gene. Use of 60 Vbeta and 13 Jbeta primers characterized the PCR. Profiling relied on immunoSEQ multiplex PCR, and the TCRdb table lists in-frame clones only, not all of them. The top ten clones hold around 2% of a sample with 100,000 or so clones, around 84% of them seen once. Those who donated were healthy bone marrow donors. The data originate from a study of cytomegalovirus exposure and HLA in healthy donors.

Sequences were obtained from PBMCs. The gene calls are TRBV18 and TRBJ1-3; D remains ambiguous. The clonotype comes from a man between 18 and 29 years old in good health and CMV-seronegative. For the CDR3, the DNA is TGTGCCAGCTCCGGTACTATCTCTGGAAACACCATATATTTT. It specifies CASSGTISGNTIYF.